This is a list of T cell receptor beta chains from one sample in a study of blood T cell repertoires in COVID-19. TCRdb keeps only in-frame clones here, not all; method: immunoSEQ multiplex PCR. The table has approximately 250,000 clones, 86% seen once. Sequencing input: peripheral blood. The receptors come from a woman aged 70-85 years with COVID-19, enrolled during active disease. Both conserved end residues are part of each CDR3. D genes are given only for firm matches. Expanded clones get a size class; other rows say once, few or many, or leave the size out.

length: 14; size: .; J: TRBJ2-7; V: TRBV6-5; D: .; CDR3: CASSYSSTGYEQYF; DNA: TGTGCCAGCAGTTACTCGTCCACCGGCTACGAGCAGTACTTC
length: 15; size: .; J: TRBJ1-4; V: TRBV19; D: TRBD1; CDR3: CASSISGQFNEKLFF; DNA: TGTGCCAGTAGTATATCGGGACAGTTTAATGAAAAACTGTTTTTT
length: 14; size: .; J: TRBJ1-5; V: TRBV6-1; D: .; CDR3: CASSEVYSNQPQHF; DNA: TGTGCCAGCAGTGAAGTGTATAGCAATCAGCCCCAGCATTTT
length: 15; size: .; J: TRBJ1-6; V: TRBV2; D: .; CDR3: CASTPETGYNSPLHF; DNA: TGTGCCAGCACCCCCGAAACAGGCTATAATTCACCCCTCCACTTT
length: 14; size: .; J: TRBJ2-5; V: TRBV6-5; D: TRBD1; CDR3: CASIREGARETQYF; DNA: TGTGCCAGCATTAGAGAGGGGGCTCGTGAGACCCAGTACTTC
length: 14; size: .; J: TRBJ2-6; V: TRBV27; D: .; CDR3: CASGNRAGANVLTF; DNA: TGTGCCAGCGGGAACAGGGCTGGGGCCAACGTCCTGACTTTC
length: 16; size: .; J: TRBJ2-1; V: TRBV19; D: .; CDR3: CASALARGSGYNEQFF; DNA: TGTGCCAGTGCTCTAGCTCGGGGAAGTGGGTACAATGAGCAGTTCTTC
length: 14; size: .; J: TRBJ2-3; V: TRBV13; D: .; CDR3: CASSPPGLTDTQYF; DNA: TGTGCCAGCAGTCCGCCGGGACTCACAGATACGCAGTATTTT
length: 14; size: .; J: TRBJ1-2; V: TRBV24-1; D: TRBD1; CDR3: CATSAEDRAEGYTF; DNA: TGTGCCACCAGTGCCGAGGACAGGGCAGAAGGCTACACCTTC
length: 15; size: .; J: TRBJ1-5; V: TRBV2; D: TRBD1; CDR3: CASSPQTGGNQPQHF; DNA: TGTGCCAGCAGTCCTCAGACAGGGGGCAATCAGCCCCAGCATTTT
length: 18; size: .; J: TRBJ2-3; V: TRBV13; D: .; CDR3: CASRVFEWGDSFTDTQYF; DNA: TGTGCCAGCAGGGTATTCGAGTGGGGGGACTCCTTCACAGATACGCAGTATTTT
length: 13; size: .; J: TRBJ2-7; V: TRBV2; D: .; CDR3: CASSVPVIDEQYF; DNA: TGTGCCAGCAGTGTCCCCGTCATAGACGAGCAGTACTTC
length: 17; size: .; J: TRBJ2-4; V: TRBV5-1; D: TRBD1; CDR3: CASSLGTGALAKNIQYF; DNA: TGCGCCAGCAGCTTGGGGACAGGAGCTCTAGCCAAAAACATTCAGTACTTC
length: 14; size: .; J: TRBJ2-7; V: TRBV18; D: .; CDR3: CASSPPYGEYEQYF; DNA: TGTGCCAGCTCACCACCTTACGGGGAATACGAGCAGTACTTC
length: 14; size: once; J: TRBJ2-1; V: TRBV6-5; D: TRBD2; CDR3: CASSDGTSINEQFF; DNA: TGTGCCAGCAGCGACGGGACTAGCATCAATGAGCAGTTCTTC
length: 19; size: .; J: TRBJ1-4; V: TRBV5-1; D: TRBD1; CDR3: CASSLVRTGDPATNEKLFF; DNA: TGCGCCAGCAGCTTGGTCCGGACAGGGGATCCGGCAACTAATGAAAAACTGTTTTTT
length: 12; size: few; J: TRBJ2-7; V: TRBV6-5; D: .; CDR3: CASRDTFYEQYF; DNA: TGTGCCAGCAGGGACACGTTCTACGAGCAGTACTTC
length: 12; size: .; J: TRBJ1-1; V: TRBV5-1; D: TRBD1; CDR3: CASSPGTGEAFF; DNA: TGCGCCAGCAGCCCCGGGACAGGGGAAGCTTTCTTT
length: 15; size: .; J: TRBJ2-2; V: TRBV7-2; D: .; CDR3: CASSLLGYRTGELFF; DNA: TGTGCCAGCAGCTTACTAGGGTACAGGACCGGGGAGCTGTTTTTT
length: 14; size: .; J: TRBJ1-1; V: TRBV12-5; D: .; CDR3: CASGPGLSDAKAFF; DNA: TGTGCTAGTGGCCCGGGACTCTCCGACGCCAAAGCTTTCTTT
length: 15; size: .; J: TRBJ2-7; V: TRBV24-1; D: TRBD2; CDR3: CATSDPTSSTYEQYF; DNA: TGTGCCACCAGTGATCCGACTAGCTCGACCTACGAGCAGTACTTC
length: 13; size: .; J: TRBJ2-5; V: TRBV30; D: TRBD2; CDR3: CAWSALAGETQYF; DNA: TGTGCCTGGAGTGCACTAGCGGGGGAGACCCAGTACTTC
length: 11; size: once; J: TRBJ2-1; V: TRBV5-1; D: .; CDR3: CASSWGHEQFF; DNA: TGCGCCAGCTCCTGGGGCCATGAGCAGTTCTTC
length: 16; size: .; J: TRBJ1-2; V: TRBV18; D: TRBD1; CDR3: CASSPGTGRSGYGYTF; DNA: TGTGCCAGCTCACCAGGGACAGGGCGGTCGGGCTATGGCTACACCTTC
length: 15; size: .; J: TRBJ2-5; V: TRBV28; D: .; CDR3: CASASLDSLQETQYF; DNA: TGTGCCAGCGCCAGCCTGGACAGCTTACAAGAGACCCAGTACTTC
length: 13; size: once; J: TRBJ1-2; V: TRBV19; D: .; CDR3: CASSIGQDYGYTF; DNA: TGTGCCAGTAGTATTGGTCAGGATTATGGCTACACCTTC
length: 16; size: .; J: TRBJ2-7; V: TRBV7-6; D: TRBD1; CDR3: CASSLAGRDRGHEQYF; DNA: TGTGCCAGCAGCTTAGCGGGGAGAGACAGGGGCCACGAGCAGTACTTC
length: 16; size: .; J: TRBJ1-4; V: TRBV19; D: .; CDR3: CASSPSRQPDNEKLFF; DNA: TGTGCCAGTAGTCCCTCCCGACAGCCCGATAATGAAAAACTGTTTTTT
length: 14; size: .; J: TRBJ2-7; V: TRBV30; D: TRBD2; CDR3: CAWSALAGGYEQYF; DNA: TGTGCCTGGAGTGCCTTAGCGGGGGGTTACGAGCAGTACTTC
length: 14; size: .; J: TRBJ2-1; V: TRBV9; D: TRBD2; CDR3: CASSAGTSGAEQFF; DNA: TGTGCCAGCAGCGCCGGGACTAGCGGAGCTGAGCAGTTCTTC
length: 15; size: .; J: TRBJ2-5; V: TRBV7-3; D: TRBD1; CDR3: CASTPSGQEGETQYF; DNA: TGTGCCAGCACCCCCTCGGGACAGGAGGGGGAGACCCAGTACTTC
length: 13; size: .; J: TRBJ2-7; V: TRBV10-2; D: .; CDR3: CASSEGAFYEQYF; DNA: TGCGCCAGCAGTGAGGGGGCCTTCTACGAGCAGTACTTC
length: 14; size: .; J: TRBJ1-1; V: TRBV10-2; D: TRBD1; CDR3: CASSDMTGYTEAFF; DNA: TGCGCCAGCAGTGATATGACAGGGTACACTGAAGCTTTCTTT
length: 16; size: .; J: TRBJ2-1; V: TRBV28; D: TRBD2; CDR3: CASSLRRTSGNNEQFF; DNA: TGTGCCAGCAGTTTACGGAGGACTAGCGGAAACAATGAGCAGTTCTTC
length: 15; size: .; J: TRBJ1-5; V: TRBV4-2; D: .; CDR3: CASSQDLAGGRPQHF; DNA: TGTGCCAGCAGCCAAGATTTAGCGGGGGGCCGGCCCCAGCATTTT
length: 13; size: .; J: TRBJ2-7; V: TRBV9; D: .; CDR3: CASSPGGNYEQYF; DNA: TGTGCCAGCAGCCCCGGGGGAAACTACGAGCAGTACTTC
length: 13; size: .; J: TRBJ2-5; V: TRBV30; D: TRBD2; CDR3: CAWSVAREGTQYF; DNA: TGTGCCTGGAGTGTAGCCAGGGAGGGGACCCAGTACTTC
length: 16; size: .; J: TRBJ2-2; V: TRBV7-9; D: .; CDR3: CASSAPRGNGIGELFF; DNA: TGTGCCAGCAGCGCGCCCAGGGGCAATGGGATCGGGGAGCTGTTTTTT
length: 15; size: .; J: TRBJ1-3; V: TRBV6-5; D: .; CDR3: CASRRLTVSGNTIYF; DNA: TGTGCCAGCAGGCGTCTGACAGTCTCTGGAAACACCATATATTTT
length: 16; size: .; J: TRBJ2-2; V: TRBV11-2; D: TRBD1; CDR3: CASSLFTGGLTGELFF; DNA: TGTGCCAGCAGCTTATTTACAGGGGGGCTAACCGGGGAGCTGTTTTTT
length: 12; size: .; J: TRBJ2-3; V: TRBV2; D: .; CDR3: CARTGGTDTQYF; DNA: TGTGCCAGGACGGGAGGCACAGATACGCAGTATTTT
length: 14; size: .; J: TRBJ2-3; V: TRBV24-1; D: TRBD1; CDR3: CATSEGQGAYTQYF; DNA: TGTGCCACCAGTGAAGGACAGGGGGCGTATACGCAGTATTTT
length: 14; size: .; J: TRBJ1-2; V: TRBV6-5; D: .; CDR3: CASSPGGGRYGYTF; DNA: TGTGCCAGCAGTCCCGGGGGGGGCCGGTATGGCTACACCTTC
length: 15; size: .; J: TRBJ1-2; V: TRBV24-1; D: .; CDR3: CATSDSGGANYGYTF; DNA: TGTGCCACCAGTGATTCAGGAGGGGCTAACTATGGCTACACCTTC
length: 15; size: once; J: TRBJ2-1; V: TRBV5-6; D: .; CDR3: CASSLAEVFYNEQFF; DNA: TGTGCCAGCAGCTTGGCGGAGGTCTTTTACAATGAGCAGTTCTTC
length: 15; size: .; J: TRBJ2-3; V: TRBV5-5; D: .; CDR3: CASSLGAVGTDTQYF; DNA: TGTGCCAGCAGCCTAGGGGCTGTGGGCACAGATACGCAGTATTTT
length: 13; size: .; J: TRBJ2-7; V: TRBV19; D: .; CDR3: CASSREGAYEQYF; DNA: TGTGCCAGTAGTAGGGAAGGGGCCTACGAGCAGTACTTC
length: 14; size: few; J: TRBJ1-1; V: TRBV19; D: TRBD1; CDR3: CASSSGQGYDGAFF; DNA: TGTGCCAGTAGTAGTGGACAGGGCTACGACGGGGCTTTCTTT
length: 13; size: .; J: TRBJ1-2; V: TRBV2; D: .; CDR3: CASRGTDVYGYTF; DNA: TGTGCCAGCAGGGGGACTGATGTCTATGGCTACACCTTC
length: 16; size: .; J: TRBJ2-3; V: TRBV4-3; D: TRBD2; CDR3: CASSQDIAGGGDTQYF; DNA: TGCGCCAGCAGCCAAGATATAGCGGGGGGGGGAGATACGCAGTATTTT